This T cell receptor (beta chain) is from a study of blood T cell repertoires in COVID-19. The CDR3 loop spans 13 amino acids. The ends were cut back, 3 bases at V and 1 base at J, with 6 bases in the middle. Germline values: CDR1 SEHNR, CDR2 FQNEAQ (reference sequence). Sequenced by immunoSEQ multiplex PCR; TCRdb stores in-frame clones only, minus some. The sample has a few hundred thousand clones, 80% to 90% seen once. The material sequenced was peripheral blood. The sequence was collected from a man aged 35-49 years with acute or convalescent COVID-19. The gene calls are TRBV7-9 and TRBJ1-2; the D is unclear. This CDR3 is CASSFRHNYGYTF. CDR3 DNA: TGTGCCAGCAGCTTTCGACATAACTATGGCTACACCTTC.